This TCR beta chain was sequenced for a study of shared clonotypes between healthy human individuals. At the level of the study: The study used three CD4 naive, three CD4 memory, two CD8 naive and one CD8 memory plate per donor.

Study observations and caveats: Although depth was large, rarefaction showed that sequencing of the sorted subsets was incomplete. Some naive CD4 clonotypes, around 4.7%, turned up in common across a handful of donors.

Researchers divided each subset's genomic DNA evenly across several immunoSEQ plates. TCRdb keeps only in-frame clones here, not all; method: immunoSEQ multiplex PCR. The sample includes 1.5 million to 1.9 million clones, around 98% of them seen just once. With respect to this clone: Antigen unknown.

This clonotype was obtained from a young man in good health. The sequenced sample consisted of naive CD4+ T cells sorted from blood. As for subset: CD45RA+ positively selected.

The CDR3 sequence is CASSPRGPGTSGSGGTGELFF. In nucleotides, the CDR3 is TGTGCCAGCAGCCCTAGGGGCCCTGGGACTAGCGGGTCGGGCGGCACCGGGGAGCTGTTTTTT. The rearrangement uses TRBV28 and TRBJ2-2; 12 positions match TRBD2. CDR3 length: 21 amino acids. The germline V gene encodes CDR1 MDHEN and CDR2 SYDVKM. The J segment lost 4 bases and the V segment lost 6 bases, leaving 21 bases of the junction unmatched.